This T cell receptor beta chain was sequenced for a study of blood T cell repertoires in COVID-19. Study-level background: Samples of COVID-19 (acute and convalescent) were obtained from the United States, Italy and Spain. The analysed material was cDNA or gDNA that came from T cells, B-cell-depleted T cells, or PBMCs.

Profiled with immunoSEQ multiplex PCR; TCRdb holds only in-frame clones, not every one. This table has about 370,000 clones, roughly 90% appearing once. The length of the CDR3 is 8 residues. CDR1 and CDR2 from the germline V gene are GTSNPN and SVGIG (reference sequence). Trimming took off 7 bases at V and 5 bases at J, with 2 bases between the two ends. Recruitment covered about two dozen US areas and drew participants whose ages spanned roughly 18 to 90 years. Participants in the exposed group had met a COVID-19 case in the 2 weeks before joining the study. V and J are TRBV30 and TRBJ1-2; D not resolved. The sample consisted of PBMCs or T cells enriched from blood (not recorded which). This sequence originates from a woman aged 35 to 49 who had been exposed to COVID-19. CDR3 nucleotides: TGTGCCTCGTATGGCTACACCTTC. It translates to CASYGYTF.